Only one count was recorded for the clone carrying this T cell receptor beta chain. This record belongs to a study of CD8 T cells in Susac syndrome. The CDR3 runs to 15 residues. With 5 bases clipped from V and 0 bases from J, the junction kept 3 bases outside the gene matches. CDR1 MDHEN and CDR2 SYDVKM come from the germline V gene. Random hexamers were used to reverse transcribe the RNA input (roughly 0.5 to 1 ug). TCRdb ran MiXCR on the immunoSEQ multiplex PCR reads and lists one entry per CDR3 protein. This sample has about 110,000 distinct CDR3 sequences, with roughly 95% found just once. This receptor was obtained from a human donor in good health. Sequencing was performed on CD4+ T cells from PBMCs. This chain uses TRBV28 with TRBJ2-4, with 8 bases identical to TRBD2. The CDR3: CASSDGGEAKNIQYF. Written as DNA, the CDR3 is TGTGCCAGCAGTGACGGGGGGGAAGCCAAAAACATTCAGTACTTC.